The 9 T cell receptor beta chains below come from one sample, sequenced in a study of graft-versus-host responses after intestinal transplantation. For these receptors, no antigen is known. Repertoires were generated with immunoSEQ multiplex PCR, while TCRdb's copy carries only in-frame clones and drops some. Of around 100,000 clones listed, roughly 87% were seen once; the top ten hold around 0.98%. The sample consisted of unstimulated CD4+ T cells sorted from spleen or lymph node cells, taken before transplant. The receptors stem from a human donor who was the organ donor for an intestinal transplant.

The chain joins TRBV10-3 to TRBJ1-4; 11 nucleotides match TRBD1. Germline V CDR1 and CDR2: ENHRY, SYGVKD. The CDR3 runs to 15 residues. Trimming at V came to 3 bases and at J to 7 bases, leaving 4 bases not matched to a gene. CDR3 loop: CAISDPGTGGEKLFF. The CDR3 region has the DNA TGTGCCATCAGTGACCCCGGGACAGGGGGTGAAAAACTGTTTTTT.

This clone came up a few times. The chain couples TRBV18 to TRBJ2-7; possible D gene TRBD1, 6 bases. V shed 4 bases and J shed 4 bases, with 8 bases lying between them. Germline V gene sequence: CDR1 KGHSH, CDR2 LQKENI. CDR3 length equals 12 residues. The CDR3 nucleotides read TGTGCCAGCTCACTGGACAGATACGAGCAGTACTTC. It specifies CASSLDRYEQYF.

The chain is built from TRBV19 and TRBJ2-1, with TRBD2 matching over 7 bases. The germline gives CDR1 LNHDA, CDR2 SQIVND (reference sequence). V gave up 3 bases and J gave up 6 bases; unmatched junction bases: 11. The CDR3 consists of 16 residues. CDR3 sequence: CASSMLAGTLVNEQFF. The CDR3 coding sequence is TGTGCCAGTAGTATGTTAGCGGGCACGCTTGTCAATGAGCAGTTCTTC.

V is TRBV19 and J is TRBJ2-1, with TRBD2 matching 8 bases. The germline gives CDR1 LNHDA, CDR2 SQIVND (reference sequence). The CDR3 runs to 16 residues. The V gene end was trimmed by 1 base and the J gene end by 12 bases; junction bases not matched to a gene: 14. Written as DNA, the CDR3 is TGTGCCAGTAGTATAGCCGGTTTGATGGTAGCGGGGCGGCAGTTCTTC. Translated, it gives CASSIAGLMVAGRQFF.

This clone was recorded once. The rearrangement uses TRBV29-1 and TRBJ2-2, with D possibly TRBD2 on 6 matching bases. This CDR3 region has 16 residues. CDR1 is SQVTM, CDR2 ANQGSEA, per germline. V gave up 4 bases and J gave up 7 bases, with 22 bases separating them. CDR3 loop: CSVGKGSGGVSGELFF. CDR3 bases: TGCAGCGTTGGGAAGGGGTCGGGCGGGGTAAGCGGGGAGCTGTTTTTT.

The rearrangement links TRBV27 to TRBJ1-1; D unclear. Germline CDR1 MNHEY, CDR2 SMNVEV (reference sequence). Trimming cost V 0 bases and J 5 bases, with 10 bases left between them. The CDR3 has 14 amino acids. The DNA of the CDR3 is TGTGCCAGCAGTTTATCAGGGCGGCGAACTGAAGCTTTCTTT. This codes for CASSLSGRRTEAFF.

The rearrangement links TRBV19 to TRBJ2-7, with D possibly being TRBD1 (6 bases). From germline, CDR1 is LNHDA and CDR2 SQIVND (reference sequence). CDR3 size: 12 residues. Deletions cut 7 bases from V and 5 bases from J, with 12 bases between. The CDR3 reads CASTDRWDEQYF. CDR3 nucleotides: TGTGCCAGTACTGACAGGTGGGACGAGCAGTACTTC.

The CDR3 DNA reads as TGTGCCAGCAGCCCTCCGGGACAGTCCTATGGCTACACCTTC. Translated, it gives CASSPPGQSYGYTF. The chain joins TRBV9 to TRBJ1-2, with TRBD1 matching over 7 bases. The CDR3 runs to 14 residues. V was clipped by 4 bases and J by 4 bases; unmatched bases: 7. Germline CDR1 is SGDLS and CDR2 is YYNGEE.

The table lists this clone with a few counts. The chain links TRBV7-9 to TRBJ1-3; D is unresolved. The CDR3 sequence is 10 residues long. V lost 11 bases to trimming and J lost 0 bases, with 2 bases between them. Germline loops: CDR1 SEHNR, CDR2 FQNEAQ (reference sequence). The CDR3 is CASSGNTIYF. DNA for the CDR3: TGTGCCTCCTCTGGAAACACCATATATTTT.